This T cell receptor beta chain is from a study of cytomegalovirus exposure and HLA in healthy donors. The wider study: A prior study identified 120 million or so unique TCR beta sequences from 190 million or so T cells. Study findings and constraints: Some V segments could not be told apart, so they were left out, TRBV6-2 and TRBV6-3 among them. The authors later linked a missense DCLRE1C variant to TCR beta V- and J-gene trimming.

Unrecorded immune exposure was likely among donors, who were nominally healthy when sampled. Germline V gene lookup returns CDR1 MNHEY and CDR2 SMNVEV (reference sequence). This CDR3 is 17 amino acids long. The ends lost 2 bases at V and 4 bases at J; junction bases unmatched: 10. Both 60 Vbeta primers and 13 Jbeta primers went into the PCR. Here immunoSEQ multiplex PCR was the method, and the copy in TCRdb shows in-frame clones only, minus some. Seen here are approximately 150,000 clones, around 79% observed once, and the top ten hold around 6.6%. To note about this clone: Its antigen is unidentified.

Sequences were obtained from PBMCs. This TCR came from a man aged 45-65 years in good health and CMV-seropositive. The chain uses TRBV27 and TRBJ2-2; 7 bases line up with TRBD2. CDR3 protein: CASSLGSGRGSTGELFF. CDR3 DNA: TGTGCCAGCAGTTTAGGTTCGGGGAGGGGTTCCACCGGGGAGCTGTTTTTT.